A single sample gave rise to the 18 T cell receptor beta chains below, sequenced in a study of T cells after somatic rescue of genetic block. Assay: immunoSEQ multiplex PCR; the TCRdb copy retains only in-frame clones and omits some. The data contain some 74,000 clones, more than 75% of them seen just once; the ten biggest clones take up around 2.8%. Sequencing used peripheral blood mononuclear cells (PBMCs). The receptor source for this set is a man aged 25-40 years.

V usage is TRBV5-4 and J usage is TRBJ2-5; no reliable D call. Germline V CDR1 and CDR2: SGHNT, YYREEE (reference sequence). The CDR3 contains 12 residues. Trimming pared 2 bases from V and 5 bases from J, leaving 7 bases between. In DNA form, the CDR3 reads TGTGCCAGCAGCTTCCGATTGGAGACCCAGTACTTC. This encodes CASSFRLETQYF.

The V gene is TRBV12-5, the J gene TRBJ2-5, with D possibly TRBD2 on 5 matching bases. Germline loops: CDR1 LGHNT, CDR2 FRNRAP. Trimming pared 5 bases from V and 1 base from J, leaving 11 bases between. The CDR3 consists of 14 residues. The CDR3 loop is CASGVWEIQETQYF. The CDR3 nucleotides read TGTGCTAGTGGTGTTTGGGAGATCCAAGAGACCCAGTACTTC.

The chain couples TRBV7-3 to TRBJ2-3; 13 nucleotides line up with TRBD2. There are 16 residues in the CDR3. V was pared by 5 bases and J by 1 base, with 3 bases of the junction left unmatched. Germline V gives CDR1 SGHTA, CDR2 FQGTGA. The CDR3 loop reads CASSTGLAGGTDTQYF. The CDR3 DNA sequence: TGTGCCAGCAGCACAGGACTAGCGGGGGGCACAGATACGCAGTATTTT.

The chain's CDR3 is CASSSGLAGGSSYEQYF. In DNA form, the CDR3 reads TGTGCCAGCAGCTCCGGACTAGCGGGGGGTAGCTCCTACGAGCAGTACTTC. The rearrangement joins TRBV5-4 to TRBJ2-7; TRBD2 matches 14 bases. This CDR3 region has 17 residues. Trimming cost V 3 bases and J 0 bases; bases outside gene matches: 5. Germline V lookup: CDR1 SGHNT, CDR2 YYREEE (reference sequence).

The chain uses TRBV7-2 and TRBJ1-4; D ambiguous. Germline V lookup: CDR1 SGHTA, CDR2 FQGNSA. V was pared by 2 bases and J by 2 bases, with 9 bases between. CDR3 length equals 15 residues. The CDR3 loop is CASSLLKGTNEKLFF. The CDR3 DNA reads TGTGCCAGCAGCTTATTAAAGGGTACTAATGAAAAACTGTTTTTT.

The count of this clone is one. The chain is built from TRBV4-1 and TRBJ2-1; D not resolved. Per germline, CDR1 MGHRA and CDR2 YSYEKL. V was clipped by 3 bases and J by 7 bases, with 10 bases between them. This CDR3 comprises 13 residues. The CDR3 nucleotides read TGCGCCAGCAGCCATCAAGACGGGAATGAGCAGTTCTTC. Encoded protein: CASSHQDGNEQFF.

The chain joins TRBV19 to TRBJ2-7, with a tentative D call TRBD2 (7 bases). The ends were cut back, 3 bases at V and 3 bases at J, with 12 bases in the middle. The CDR3 is made up of 14 amino acids. Germline CDR1 LNHDA, CDR2 SQIVND (reference sequence). This CDR3 is CASSIGGLVYEQYF. CDR3 bases: TGTGCCAGTAGTATCGGGGGGCTGGTCTACGAGCAGTACTTC.

V gene TRBV7-6 combines with J gene TRBJ1-1; D may be TRBD1 (5 bases). Deletions cut 5 bases from V and 5 bases from J, with 12 bases between. CDR3 length equals 13 residues. The germline V gene encodes CDR1 SGHVS and CDR2 FNYEAQ. CDR3 DNA sequence: TGTGCCAGCAGCCGATGGGGGGGGACTGAAGCTTTCTTT. Translating it yields CASSRWGGTEAFF. Full variable domain (rest looked up from reference TRBV7-6 and TRBJ1-1): GAGVSQSPRYKVTKRGQDVALRCDPISGHVSLYWYRQALGQGPEFLTYFNYEAQQDKSGLPNDRFSAERPEGSISTLTIQRTEQRDSAMYRCASSRWGGTEAFFGQGTRLTVV.

This clone was detected only a few times. The chain carries TRBV7-9 and TRBJ2-1; D perhaps matches TRBD2 (6 bases). This CDR3 contains 16 residues. Trimming removed 1 base from V and 8 bases from J, with 18 bases in between. In germline, CDR1 is SEHNR, CDR2 FQNEAQ (reference sequence). This CDR3 reads CASSLGRGGWVDEQFF. Written as DNA, the CDR3 is TGTGCCAGCAGCTTAGGGAGGGGTGGCTGGGTAGATGAGCAGTTCTTC. Variable domain in full (rest from reference TRBV7-9 and TRBJ2-1): DTGVSQNPRHKITKRGQNVTFRCDPISEHNRLYWYRQTLGQGPEFLTYFQNEAQLEKSRLLSDRFSAERPKGSFSTLEIQRTEQGDSAMYLCASSLGRGGWVDEQFFGPGTRLTVL.

The chain employs TRBV2 and TRBJ1-5, with D unclear. Germline V gene sequence: CDR1 SNHLY, CDR2 FYNNEI. Trimming shortened V by 3 bases and J by 1 base, and 7 bases separated the two germline ends. This CDR3 is 14 amino acids long. This chain's CDR3 is CASSDGSSNQPQHF. CDR3 DNA sequence: TGTGCCAGCAGTGACGGCAGCAGCAATCAGCCCCAGCATTTT.

The chain recombines TRBV2 with TRBJ2-7; D not resolved. The CDR3 has 14 residues. The V gene's germline CDR1 is SNHLY and CDR2 FYNNEI. V was pared by 1 base and J by 3 bases, with 10 bases between. CDR3 protein: CASSEVKGNYEQYF. The CDR3, as DNA: TGTGCCAGCAGTGAAGTTAAGGGAAACTACGAGCAGTACTTC.

The J gene is TRBJ2-3, the V gene TRBV14, with TRBD1 matching 7 bases. V shed 4 bases and J 6 bases; nucleotides not matched to a gene: 16. Germline V lookup: CDR1 SGHDN, CDR2 FVKESK. CDR3 length: 17 residues. The CDR3 nucleotides read TGTGCCAGCAGCCCCCTAAGAAAGACAGGGCCTTCGGATACGCAGTATTTT. The encoded protein is CASSPLRKTGPSDTQYF.

V gene TRBV14 combines with J gene TRBJ1-1; D call uncertain. Germline CDR1 is SGHDN and CDR2 is FVKESK. Trimming shortened V by 4 bases and J by 7 bases, and 16 bases separated the two germline ends. The CDR3 loop spans 14 amino acids. The chain's CDR3 is CASSLQLTRGEAFF. For the CDR3, the DNA is TGTGCCAGCAGCCTCCAGCTCACCCGAGGTGAAGCTTTCTTT.

The genes are TRBV7-9 and TRBJ1-2, with D unclear. This CDR3 is 11 amino acids long. V lost 6 bases and J lost 4, with 6 bases in between. Germline CDR1 and CDR2: SEHNR and FQNEAQ (reference sequence). CDR3 amino acids: CASSLTYGYTF. The CDR3 DNA reads TGTGCCAGCAGTCTCACCTATGGCTACACCTTC.

The rearrangement links TRBV5-1 to TRBJ1-3, with 9 bases identical to TRBD1. This CDR3 contains 16 residues. Germline V gene sequence: CDR1 SGHRS, CDR2 YFSETQ. V gave up 3 bases and J gave up 0 bases; unmatched junction bases: 4. The CDR3 bases are TGCGCCAGCAGCTCCGGGACAGGGTTCTCTGGAAACACCATATATTTT. Translating it yields CASSSGTGFSGNTIYF.

This clone was seen just once. The J gene is TRBJ1-2, the V gene TRBV5-1; perhaps TRBD1 as D (6 bases). The V end was cut by 3 bases, the J end by 2 bases, with 11 bases between. This CDR3 contains 14 residues. Germline V gene sequence: CDR1 SGHRS, CDR2 YFSETQ. The DNA for the CDR3 is TGCGCCAGCAGCTGGGGGACACAGAACTATGGCTACACCTTC. It specifies CASSWGTQNYGYTF.

This clone appeared a single time. This chain joins TRBV19 and TRBJ1-2, with D hard to call. The CDR3 is 12 amino acids. From germline, CDR1 is LNHDA and CDR2 SQIVND (reference sequence). The V gene lost 6 bases and the J gene lost 4 bases, with 9 bases spanning the gap. In DNA, the CDR3 is TGTGCCAGTAGGGGCCCCCCCTATGGCTACACCTTC. Amino acid sequence: CASRGPPYGYTF.

The V gene is TRBV4-1, the J gene TRBJ2-2; tentatively, D is TRBD2 (5 bases). This CDR3 has 13 residues. V lost 4 bases and J 4 bases, leaving 7 bases between the germline ends. Looked up from germline, CDR1 is MGHRA and CDR2 is YSYEKL. This chain's CDR3 is CASSLGGTGELFF. The DNA of the CDR3 is TGCGCCAGCAGCCTTGGAGGCACCGGGGAGCTGTTTTTT.